These 12 T cell receptor beta chains originate from one sample sequenced in a study of T cells after yellow fever vaccination. One entry per CDR3 protein, called by TCRdb with MiXCR from the 5' RACE reads. The sample gives 450,000 to 550,000 distinct CDR3 sequences, 21% of which show up once; 15% to 20% is in the top ten. Sequenced material: PBMCs, taken about 21 days after the first yellow fever vaccination. The receptors were sampled from a man aged 18 to 30 who received the YFV17D yellow fever vaccine.

This chain connects TRBV7-2 to TRBJ2-7; possible D gene TRBD1, 6 bases. The CDR3 contains 15 residues. In germline, CDR1 is SGHTA, CDR2 FQGNSA. V was trimmed by 5 bases and J by 0 bases, leaving 14 bases between them. The CDR3 DNA is TGTGCCAGCAGCGGATACAGGGATTACTCCTACGAGCAGTACTTC. Its translation is CASSGYRDYSYEQYF.

The V and J genes are TRBV6-6 and TRBJ2-5, with 7 bases aligning to TRBD2. The V gene's germline CDR1 is MNHNY and CDR2 SVGAGI (reference sequence). The trim removed 11 bases at V and 7 bases at J, leaving 7 bases unmatched. There are 11 residues in the CDR3. The CDR3 is CASGGLGTQYF. CDR3 DNA: TGTGCCTCGGGGGGATTAGGGACCCAGTACTTC.

This clonotype has more than one count but fewer than ten. This sequence joins TRBV5-1 and TRBJ1-2; 7 bases fit TRBD1. V lost 3 bases and J lost 4; bases outside the gene matches: 6. The CDR3 consists of 14 residues. CDR1 and CDR2 (germline): SGHRS, YFSETQ. CDR3 sequence: CASSSGQLFYGYTF. The CDR3 region has the DNA TGCGCCAGCAGCTCGGGACAGCTCTTCTATGGCTACACCTTC.

The V call is TRBV5-1, the J call TRBJ1-5; 8 bases are a match to TRBD1. The CDR3 totals 15 residues. The ends lost 2 bases at V and 5 bases at J; junction bases unmatched: 6. In germline, CDR1 is SGHRS, CDR2 YFSETQ. CDR3 loop: CASSLQGGLDQPQHF. CDR3 bases: TGCGCCAGCAGCTTACAGGGGGGTCTGGATCAGCCCCAGCATTTT.

CDR3 in DNA: TGTGCCAGCAGGATGGGGCTTAACACCGGGGAGCTGTTTTTT. Its protein is CASRMGLNTGELFF. J is TRBJ2-2 and V is TRBV11-2, with D maybe TRBD1 (5 bases). V was shortened by 6 bases and J by 2 bases, with 10 bases between the two germline ends. CDR3 length: 14 residues. Germline-derived CDR1 and CDR2 are SGHAT and FQNNGV. Full variable domain (remainder filled in from reference TRBV11-2 and TRBJ2-2): EAGVAQSPRYKIIEKRQSVAFWCNPISGHATLYWYQQILGQGPKLLIQFQNNGVVDDSQLPKDRFSAERLKGVDSTLKIQPAKLEDSAVYLCASRMGLNTGELFFGEGSRLTVL.

This clonotype was recorded at least ten times. The J gene is TRBJ2-3, the V gene TRBV5-1, with 9 bases identical to TRBD2. The J segment lost 5 bases and the V segment lost 4 bases, leaving 14 bases of the junction unmatched. Germline assignment: CDR1 SGHRS and CDR2 YFSETQ. The CDR3 has 17 amino acids. The CDR3 nucleotides are TGCGCCAGCAGCCCGACCTCTAGCGGGGAGCTTCAAGATACGCAGTATTTT. It codes for CASSPTSSGELQDTQYF. The whole variable domain, filled in from reference TRBV5-1 and TRBJ2-3, reads KAGVTQTPRYLIKTRGQQVTLSCSPISGHRSVSWYQQTPGQGLQFLFEYFSETQRNKGNFPGRFSGRQFSNSRSEMNVSTLELGDSALYLCASSPTSSGELQDTQYFGPGTRLTVL.

In its sample, this clonotype was seen a few times. The chain couples TRBV5-5 to TRBJ1-1, with D unclear. Germline lookup yields CDR1 SGHKS and CDR2 YYEKEE (reference sequence). This CDR3 is 14 amino acids long. The V gene lost 1 base and the J gene lost 0 bases, with 7 bases spanning the gap. CDR3 in amino acids: CASSLSSMNTEAFF. Written as DNA, the CDR3 is TGTGCCAGCAGCTTGAGTAGCATGAACACTGAAGCTTTCTTT.

The table lists this clonotype with a few counts. V is TRBV28 and J is TRBJ1-2, with D possibly TRBD1 on 6 matching bases. In germline, CDR1 is MDHEN, CDR2 SYDVKM. CDR3 length: 12 amino acids. V was shortened by 8 bases and J by 5 bases, with 12 bases between the two germline ends. CDR3 sequence (DNA): TGTGCCAGCGAGGGGGGGAGGTATGGCTACACCTTC. This gives the protein CASEGGRYGYTF.

The chain has TRBV30 and TRBJ1-1, with 9 bases fitting TRBD1. From germline, CDR1 is GTSNPN and CDR2 SVGIG (reference sequence). The CDR3 covers 14 residues. V shed 2 bases, J shed 5 bases, and the junction held 6 bases outside the gene matches. The DNA for the CDR3 is TGTGCCTGGAGTTCGGGACAGGGAGGTACTGAAGCTTTCTTT. As protein: CAWSSGQGGTEAFF.

The rearrangement joins TRBV4-3 to TRBJ2-1, with a weak D call TRBD2 (6 bases). Germline CDR1 is LGHNA and CDR2 is YSLEER. CDR3 length: 15 amino acids. V lost 0 bases, J lost 6 bases, and 12 bases lay in between. CDR3 sequence (DNA): TGCGCCAGCAGCCAAGATGGTATTAGCGGCAATGAGCAGTTCTTC. Translation: CASSQDGISGNEQFF.

This chain joins TRBV27 and TRBJ2-3; 9 nucleotides line up with TRBD2. The CDR3 extends over 15 amino acids. The J segment lost 4 bases and the V segment lost 6 bases, leaving 8 bases of the junction unmatched. Germline-derived CDR1 and CDR2 are MNHEY and SMNVEV (reference sequence). CDR3 nucleotide sequence: TGTGCCAGCAGCCAAGCGGGGGGTATGCCAGATACGCAGTATTTT. Its protein is CASSQAGGMPDTQYF.

The chain links TRBV29-1 to TRBJ1-3; 7 bases match TRBD1. The length of the CDR3 is 11 residues. Looked up from germline, CDR1 is SQVTM and CDR2 is ANQGSEA. With 7 bases clipped from V and 4 bases from J, the junction kept 1 base outside the gene matches. The CDR3 DNA sequence: TGCAGCGGGGGACAGGGAAACACCATATATTTT. It translates to CSGGQGNTIYF.